Detailed here is one TCR beta chain. Alongside a J-beta primer mix, a sample-barcoded 5' primer served in a second PCR lasting about 7 to 12 cycles. TCRdb recomputed calls from the 5' RACE reads with MiXCR, one row per CDR3 protein. This repertoire shows approximately 730,000 distinct CDR3 sequences, around half found once; its top ten account for about 42%. The people who gave samples were healthy Caucasians from Russia, aged about 6 to 95. This entry is derived from a study of blood T cells in healthy people across ages. CDR1 is SGDLS and CDR2 is YYNGEE in the germline V gene. The germline V and J ends were trimmed by 3 bases and 5 bases, with 7 bases remaining between them. The CDR3 contains 12 residues.

This TCR came from a man older than 75 in good health. Source material: blood. The rearrangement links TRBV9 to TRBJ2-3; D uncertain. The CDR3 loop is CASSGPGDTQYF. Written as DNA, the CDR3 is TGTGCCAGCAGCGGACCGGGAGATACGCAGTATTTT.